The clone carrying this T cell receptor beta chain was seen a few times. This entry comes from a study of blood T cell repertoires in COVID-19. TCRdb's table, derived via immunoSEQ multiplex PCR, lists solely in-frame clones and lacks some. The profile covers under 350,000 clones, with less than 90% appearing a single time and about an eighth taken by the ten largest. CDR1 and CDR2 (germline): SGHDT, YYEEEE. There are 14 residues in the CDR3. The junction had 9 bases not matched to a gene; V was cut back by 6 bases and J by 3 bases. The sample taken for sequencing was peripheral blood. V usage is TRBV5-6 and J usage is TRBJ2-7; 7 bases map to TRBD2. This sequence originates from a human donor in a cohort sampled during active COVID-19. CDR3 nucleotide sequence: TGTGCCAGCATGGTTGCGGGGAGGGGCTACGAGCAGTACTTC. Protein sequence: CASMVAGRGYEQYF.